This T cell receptor beta chain is drawn from a study of blood T cell repertoires in COVID-19. Looking at the study overall: Spain, Italy and the United States supplied samples that represented acute and convalescent COVID-19.

Per the original data handling: It was from reference gene primer amplification that nucleated cell counts were estimated. TCRdb's copy holds only in-frame clones and misses some; the assay was immunoSEQ multiplex PCR. The V and J calls and clone size come from that table; D and trimming were worked out from the DNA. The sample shows about 150,000 clones, 80% to 85% of them seen only once. Germline lookup yields CDR1 MNHEY and CDR2 SVGEGT. This CDR3 is built from 14 residues. The V gene end was trimmed by 4 bases and the J gene end by 6 bases; junction bases not matched to a gene: 3. The genes are TRBV6-2 or TRBV6-3 and TRBJ2-1; 10 bases are shared with TRBD2. The sequencing input was peripheral blood. The clonotype was recovered from a human donor in a cohort sampled during active COVID-19. Written as DNA, the CDR3 is TGTGCCAGCAGTTCCAGCGGGGGGGCCAATGAGCAGTTCTTC. Its translation: CASSSSGGANEQFF.